The 9 T cell receptor beta chains below were found in one sample sequenced in a study of radiation and T cells in renal cell carcinoma. As to time point: baseline pretreatment blood. Specified treatment: 15 Gy SBRT to primary tumor, nephrectomy 4 weeks later. Profiling relied on immunoSEQ multiplex PCR, and the TCRdb table lists in-frame clones only, not all of them. Counted here are about 160,000 clones, 88% occurring once; the ten biggest clones make up around 4.4%. The starting material was blood, obtained from a patient whose treatment included radiotherapy and nephrectomy. These TCRs come from a woman aged 65 to 85 with renal cell carcinoma.

The chain employs TRBV4-1 and TRBJ2-7, with D tentatively TRBD2 (5 bases). Per the germline V gene, CDR1 is MGHRA and CDR2 is YSYEKL. The CDR3 runs to 15 residues. Trimming took off 1 base at V and 3 bases at J, with 13 bases between the two ends. The CDR3 DNA sequence: TGCGCCAGCAGCCAAGCTAGCCTAGGACTCTACGAGCAGTACTTC. Translated, it gives CASSQASLGLYEQYF.

The chain is built from TRBV11-3 and TRBJ2-1; TRBD2 matches at 9 bases. The CDR3 is 15 amino acids. V shed 1 base, J shed 8 bases, and the junction held 6 bases outside the gene matches. Germline loops: CDR1 SGHNT, CDR2 YENEEA. The CDR3 reads CASSLVAGGPYEQFF. CDR3 sequence (DNA): TGTGCCAGCAGCTTAGTTGCGGGGGGGCCCTATGAGCAGTTCTTC.

The chain recombines TRBV19 with TRBJ1-6; possible D gene TRBD1, 6 bases. This CDR3 region has 13 residues. Trimming removed 5 bases from V and 6 bases from J, with 8 bases in between. Germline V gene lookup returns CDR1 LNHDA and CDR2 SQIVND (reference sequence). Here the CDR3 reads CASSGRGNSPLHF. CDR3 bases: TGTGCCAGTAGTGGCAGGGGTAATTCACCCCTCCACTTT.

The chain is built from TRBV7-8 and TRBJ1-5; D unclear. V was clipped by 2 bases and J by 4 bases, with 6 bases between them. The CDR3 covers 13 residues. Germline values: CDR1 SGHVS, CDR2 FQNEAQ. DNA for the CDR3: TGTGCCAGCAGCTTAAGTCGGAATCAGCCCCAGCATTTT. Its translation is CASSLSRNQPQHF.

This chain links TRBV10-3 with TRBJ1-6; perhaps TRBD1 as D (6 bases). V was clipped by 4 bases and J by 8 bases, with 18 bases between them. CDR3 length equals 16 residues. In germline, CDR1 is ENHRY, CDR2 SYGVKD. For the CDR3, the DNA is TGTGCCATCAGTGGTAGTTCGGGGGGCTTGGATTCACCCCTCCACTTT. Amino acid sequence: CAISGSSGGLDSPLHF.

The chain joins TRBV11-2 to TRBJ1-1; no clear D gene. The V gene's germline CDR1 is SGHAT and CDR2 FQNNGV. CDR3 length: 13 residues. V lost 5 bases and J 1 base, leaving 8 bases between the germline ends. CDR3 loop: CASSRTPNTEAFF. CDR3 in DNA: TGTGCCAGCAGCCGGACCCCGAACACTGAAGCTTTCTTT. The complete variable domain, with remaining parts taken from reference TRBV11-2 and TRBJ1-1, reads EAGVAQSPRYKIIEKRQSVAFWCNPISGHATLYWYQQILGQGPKLLIQFQNNGVVDDSQLPKDRFSAERLKGVDSTLKIQPAKLEDSAVYLCASSRTPNTEAFFGQGTRLTVV.

V gene TRBV5-1 combines with J gene TRBJ2-1; TRBD2 matches 9 bases. The CDR3 contains 16 residues. Germline V gene data show CDR1 as SGHRS and CDR2 as YFSETQ. V lost 4 bases, J lost 7 bases, and 12 bases stayed unmatched. The DNA for the CDR3 is TGCGCCAGCAGCGTGGACGGCGGGGGGGCTTGGAATGAGCAGTTCTTC. It encodes CASSVDGGGAWNEQFF.

This chain connects TRBV7-6 to TRBJ1-6; D is possibly TRBD1 (5 bases). With 5 bases removed from V and 9 bases from J, the gap between germline ends came to 17 bases. The CDR3 sequence is 15 residues long. CDR1 and CDR2 from the germline V gene are SGHVS and FNYEAQ. The CDR3 DNA follows: TGTGCCAGCAGCCGCCGGGACCAAGCCTCTTCACCCCTCCACTTT. As protein: CASSRRDQASSPLHF.

The gene calls are TRBV7-8 and TRBJ1-5; D perhaps matches TRBD1 (6 bases). Germline assignment: CDR1 SGHVS and CDR2 FQNEAQ. The CDR3 consists of 18 residues. V was cut by 4 bases and J by 3 bases, with 22 bases left in between. CDR3 DNA: TGTGCCAGCAGCTACCGCTCAGGGGCCCAGAGGGTCAATCAGCCCCAGCATTTT. Amino acid sequence: CASSYRSGAQRVNQPQHF.